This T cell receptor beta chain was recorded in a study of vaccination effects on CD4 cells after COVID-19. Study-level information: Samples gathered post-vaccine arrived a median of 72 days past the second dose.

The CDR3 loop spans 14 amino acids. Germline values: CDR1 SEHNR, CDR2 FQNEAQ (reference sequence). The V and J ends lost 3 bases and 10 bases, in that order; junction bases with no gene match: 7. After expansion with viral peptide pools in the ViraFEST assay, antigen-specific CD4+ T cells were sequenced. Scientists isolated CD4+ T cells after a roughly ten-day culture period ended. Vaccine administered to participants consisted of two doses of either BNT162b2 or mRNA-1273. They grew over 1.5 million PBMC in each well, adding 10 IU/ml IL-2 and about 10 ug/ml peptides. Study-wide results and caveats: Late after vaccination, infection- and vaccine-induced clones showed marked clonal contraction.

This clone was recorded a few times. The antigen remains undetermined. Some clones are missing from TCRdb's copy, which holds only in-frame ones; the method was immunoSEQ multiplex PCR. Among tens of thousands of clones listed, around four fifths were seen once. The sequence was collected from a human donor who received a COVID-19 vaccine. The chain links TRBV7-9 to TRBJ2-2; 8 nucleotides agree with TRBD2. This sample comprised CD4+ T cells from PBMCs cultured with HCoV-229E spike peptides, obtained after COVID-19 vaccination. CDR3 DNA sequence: TGTGCCAGCAGCTTCCCGGGGGGGAGGATGGAGCTGTTTTTT. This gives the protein CASSFPGGRMELFF. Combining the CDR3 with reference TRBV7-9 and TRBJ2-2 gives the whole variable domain DTGVSQNPRHKITKRGQNVTFRCDPISEHNRLYWYRQTLGQGPEFLTYFQNEAQLEKSRLLSDRFSAERPKGSFSTLEIQRTEQGDSAMYLCASSFPGGRMELFFGEGSRLTVL.